A single sample is the source of the 11 T cell receptor beta chains below, sequenced in a study of blood T cell repertoires in COVID-19. The table came from immunoSEQ multiplex PCR; TCRdb's copy has only in-frame clones and leaves some out. The sample has roughly 83,000 clones; roughly 82% are singletons. Sequenced: peripheral blood. The receptor source for this set is a man aged 45-60 years with active COVID-19.

The chain joins TRBV4-1 to TRBJ2-1; TRBD2 matches 14 bases. Germline lookup yields CDR1 MGHRA and CDR2 YSYEKL. The CDR3 spans 15 residues. V shed 4 bases, J shed 9 bases, and the junction held 5 bases outside the gene matches. DNA for the CDR3: TGCGCCAGCAGCCGGGGACTAGCGGGAGTAGGTGAGCAGTTCTTC. Its protein product is CASSRGLAGVGEQFF.

This chain links TRBV7-5 with TRBJ2-5; no DNA check was done on the table's D call, TRBD2. TRBV7-5 is a known pseudogene. This CDR3 region has 14 residues. The CDR3 region has the DNA TGTACCTCCCGTCTAGCGGGGGGAAAAGAGACCCAGTACTTC. Encoded protein: CTSRLAGGKETQYF.

The CDR3 sequence: CASSPATGVGYGYTF. In DNA, the CDR3 is TGCGCCAGCAGCCCTGCGACAGGGGTGGGCTATGGCTACACCTTC. The rearrangement uses TRBV4-3 and TRBJ1-2; TRBD1 matches at 8 bases. Trimming took 4 bases from V and 4 from J; bases not matched to a gene: 8. In germline, CDR1 is LGHNA, CDR2 YSLEER. This CDR3 comprises 15 residues.

In nucleotides, the CDR3 is TGTGCCAGTAGTTCCGGTGGGGGCCGCTATGGCTACACCTTC. Encoded protein: CASSSGGGRYGYTF. This chain links TRBV19 with TRBJ1-2; tentative D call: TRBD1 (6 bases). This CDR3 has 14 amino acids. Trimming stripped 5 bases from V and 4 bases from J, with 14 bases between. CDR1 is LNHDA and CDR2 is SQIVND in the germline V gene (reference sequence).

V gene TRBV18 combines with J gene TRBJ2-3; D possibly corresponds to TRBD2 (6 bases). The CDR3 is 16 amino acids. Trimming removed 2 bases at V and 4 bases at J, with 16 bases between. Germline V lookup: CDR1 KGHSH, CDR2 LQKENI. The chain's CDR3 is CASSPTTRGGADTQYF. The CDR3 nucleotides read TGTGCCAGCTCACCAACGACTCGTGGAGGGGCAGATACGCAGTATTTT. Using reference TRBV18 and TRBJ2-3 for the parts outside the CDR3, the full variable domain is NAGVMQNPRHLVRRRGQEARLRCSPMKGHSHVYWYRQLPEEGLKFMVYLQKENIIDESGMPKERFSAEFPKEGPSILRIQQVVRGDSAAYFCASSPTTRGGADTQYFGPGTRLTVL.

The V call is TRBV7-2, the J call TRBJ2-7; maybe TRBD1 (6 bases). This CDR3 comprises 13 residues. Germline CDR1 reads SGHTA; CDR2 reads FQGNSA. With 5 bases removed from V and 7 bases from J, the gap between germline ends came to 15 bases. CDR3 DNA: TGTGCCAGCAGCGCAGGGACATCGCGGGAGCAGTACTTC. It codes for CASSAGTSREQYF.

The CDR3 bases are TGTGCCAGCAGCCCGGCCGGGGGGAACACTGAAGCTTTCTTT. Translated: CASSPAGGNTEAFF. The chain carries TRBV7-2 and TRBJ1-1, with D perhaps matching TRBD1 (5 bases). This CDR3 spans 14 amino acids. Per germline, CDR1 SGHTA and CDR2 FQGNSA. V shed 5 bases and J shed 1 base, with 11 bases lying between them.

This chain uses TRBV28 with TRBJ2-7; the match to TRBD1 covers 7 bases. This CDR3 is 13 amino acids long. V shed 7 bases and J 3 bases; nucleotides not matched to a gene: 6. CDR1 and CDR2 (germline): MDHEN, SYDVKM. CDR3 DNA: TGTGCCAGCATCCAGGCAGGGGGCTACGAGCAGTACTTC. It is translated as CASIQAGGYEQYF.

The chain uses TRBV5-1 and TRBJ1-4; D gene ambiguous. V lost 3 bases and J lost 8, with 11 bases in between. Germline V gives CDR1 SGHRS, CDR2 YFSETQ. This CDR3 has 13 amino acids. The CDR3 loop reads CASSSVIEEKLFF. Written as DNA, the CDR3 is TGCGCCAGCAGCTCCGTCATAGAGGAAAAACTGTTTTTT.

In this sample, this clone turned up once. The V and J genes are TRBV5-5 and TRBJ2-7; 7 bases align to TRBD1. J lost 3 bases, V lost 4 bases, and 7 bases had no gene match. Germline V gene sequence: CDR1 SGHKS, CDR2 YYEKEE (reference sequence). The CDR3 covers 14 residues. The CDR3 reads CASSTFRGNYEQYF. CDR3 DNA sequence: TGTGCCAGCAGCACATTCAGGGGGAACTACGAGCAGTACTTC. The full variable domain, completed using reference TRBV5-5 and TRBJ2-7, is DAGVTQSPTHLIKTRGQQVTLRCSPISGHKSVSWYQQVLGQGPQFIFQYYEKEERGRGNFPDRFSARQFPNYSSELNVNALLLGDSALYLCASSTFRGNYEQYFGPGTRLTVT.

The chain couples TRBV6-2 or TRBV6-3 to TRBJ2-7; weak D call: TRBD1 (5 bases). Germline CDR1 reads MNHEY; CDR2 reads SVGEGT. The V gene lost 5 bases and the J gene lost 6 bases, with 17 bases spanning the gap. This CDR3 spans 14 amino acids. DNA of the CDR3: TGTGCCAGCAGTGTCCAGGGTCCGACTGGCGAGCAGTACTTC. This sequence encodes CASSVQGPTGEQYF.